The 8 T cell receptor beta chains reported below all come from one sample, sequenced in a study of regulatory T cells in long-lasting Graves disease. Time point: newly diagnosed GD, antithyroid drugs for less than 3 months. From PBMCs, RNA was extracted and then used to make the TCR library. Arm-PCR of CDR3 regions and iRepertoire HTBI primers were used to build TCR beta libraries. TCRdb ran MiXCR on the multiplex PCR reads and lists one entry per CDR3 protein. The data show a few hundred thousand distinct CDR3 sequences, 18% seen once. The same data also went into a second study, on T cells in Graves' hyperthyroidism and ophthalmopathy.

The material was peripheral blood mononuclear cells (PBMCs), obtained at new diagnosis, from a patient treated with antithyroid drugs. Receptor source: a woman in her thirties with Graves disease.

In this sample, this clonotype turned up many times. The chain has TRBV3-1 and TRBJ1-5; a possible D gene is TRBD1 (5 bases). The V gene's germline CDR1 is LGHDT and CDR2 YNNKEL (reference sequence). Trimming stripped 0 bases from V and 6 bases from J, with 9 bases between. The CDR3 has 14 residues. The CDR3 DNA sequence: TGTGCCAGCAGCCAAGAGCACGGGGCTCAGCCCCAGCATTTT. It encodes CASSQEHGAQPQHF.

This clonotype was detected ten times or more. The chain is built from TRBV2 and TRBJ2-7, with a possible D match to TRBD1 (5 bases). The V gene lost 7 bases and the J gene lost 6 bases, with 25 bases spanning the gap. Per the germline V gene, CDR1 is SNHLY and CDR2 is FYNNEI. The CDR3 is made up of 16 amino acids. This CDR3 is CASTETVGRVKPEQYF. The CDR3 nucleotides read TGTGCCAGCACCGAGACGGTAGGCAGGGTCAAACCCGAGCAGTACTTC.

This CDR3 is CSARVTGTSGGPEIDTQYF. CDR3 DNA sequence: TGCAGTGCTAGAGTTACGGGTACTAGCGGGGGCCCGGAAATAGATACGCAGTATTTT. The chain combines TRBV20-1 with TRBJ2-3; 11 nucleotides match TRBD2. The CDR3 totals 19 residues. Germline-derived CDR1 and CDR2 are DFQATT and SNEGSKA (reference sequence). V was clipped by 1 base and J by 5 bases; unmatched bases: 17.

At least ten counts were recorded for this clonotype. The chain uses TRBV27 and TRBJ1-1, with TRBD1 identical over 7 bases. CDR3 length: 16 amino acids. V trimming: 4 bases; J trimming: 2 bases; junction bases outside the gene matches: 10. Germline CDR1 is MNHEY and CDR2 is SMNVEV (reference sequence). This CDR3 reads CASSSPPRGANTEAFF. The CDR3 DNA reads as TGTGCCAGCAGTTCCCCGCCCAGGGGGGCAAACACTGAAGCTTTCTTT.

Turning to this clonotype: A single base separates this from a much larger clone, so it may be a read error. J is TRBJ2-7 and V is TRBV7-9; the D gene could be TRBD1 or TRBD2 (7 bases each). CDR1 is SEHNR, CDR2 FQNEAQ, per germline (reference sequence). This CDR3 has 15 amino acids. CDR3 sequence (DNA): TGTGCCAGCGGCTTAGGGGGGGACAGCTCCTACGAGCAGTACTTC. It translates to CASGLGGDSSYEQYF. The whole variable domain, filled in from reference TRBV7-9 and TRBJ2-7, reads DTGVSQNPRHKITKRGQNVTFRCDPISEHNRLYWYRQTLGQGPEFLTYFQNEAQLEKSRLLSDRFSAERPKGSFSTLEIQRTEQGDSAMYLCASGLGGDSSYEQYFGPGTRLTVT.

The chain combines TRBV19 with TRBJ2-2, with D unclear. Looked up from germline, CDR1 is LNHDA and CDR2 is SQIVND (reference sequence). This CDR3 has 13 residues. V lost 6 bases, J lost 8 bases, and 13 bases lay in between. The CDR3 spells CASSDLVPGELFF. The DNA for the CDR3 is TGTGCCAGTAGCGACCTGGTCCCAGGGGAGCTGTTTTTT.

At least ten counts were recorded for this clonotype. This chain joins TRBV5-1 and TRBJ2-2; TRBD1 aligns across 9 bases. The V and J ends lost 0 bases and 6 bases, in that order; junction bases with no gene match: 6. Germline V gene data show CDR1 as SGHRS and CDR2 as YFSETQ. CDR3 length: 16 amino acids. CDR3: CASSLAVQGASGELFF. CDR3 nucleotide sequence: TGCGCCAGCAGCTTGGCTGTACAGGGGGCTTCCGGGGAGCTGTTTTTT. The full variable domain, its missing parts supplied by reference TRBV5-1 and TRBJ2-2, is KAGVTQTPRYLIKTRGQQVTLSCSPISGHRSVSWYQQTPGQGLQFLFEYFSETQRNKGNFPGRFSGRQFSNSRSEMNVSTLELGDSALYLCASSLAVQGASGELFFGEGSRLTVL.

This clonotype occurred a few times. In DNA, the CDR3 is TGTGCCAGCGAACAGGGGGCGGCGACGCAGTATTTT. This sequence encodes CASEQGAATQYF. J is TRBJ2-3 and V is TRBV25-1; 9 nucleotides agree with TRBD1. The trim removed 8 bases at V and 9 bases at J, leaving 6 bases unmatched. The CDR3 sequence is 12 residues long. Germline CDR1 MGHDK, CDR2 SYGVNS.